The 23 T cell receptor beta chains given below trace back to one sample, sequenced in a study of memory CD4+ T cells and cytomegalovirus serostatus. The sort gate was single viable CD3+CD4+CD8-CD45RO+ cells for memory CD4+ T cells. Produced via immunoSEQ multiplex PCR; TCRdb's table is partial and in-frame only. The sample lists around 54,000 clones, roughly 78% occurring once. The sequencing sample was made of memory CD4+ T cells from blood. The receptors stem from an adult in good health and CMV-seronegative.

J is TRBJ1-5 and V is TRBV30; D not resolved. Deletions cut 2 bases from V and 0 bases from J, with 8 bases between. The CDR3 contains 14 residues. The germline gives CDR1 GTSNPN, CDR2 SVGIG (reference sequence). CDR3 loop: CAWSPASSNQPQHF. CDR3 sequence (DNA): TGTGCCTGGAGTCCCGCCAGTAGCAATCAGCCCCAGCATTTT.

This chain uses TRBV6-1 with TRBJ2-1; D gene uncertain. V was clipped by 6 bases and J by 8 bases, with 14 bases between them. Germline CDR1 and CDR2: MNHNS and SASEGT. The CDR3 length is 13 residues. The CDR3 sequence: CASRTPVSDEQFF. The DNA for the CDR3 is TGTGCCAGCAGGACACCTGTAAGCGATGAGCAGTTCTTC.

This chain joins TRBV2 and TRBJ2-7; D gene ambiguous. The germline CDR1 and CDR2 sequences are SNHLY and FYNNEI. The CDR3 runs to 13 residues. The V end lost 5 bases, the J end lost 2 bases, and 10 bases lay between the germline ends. CDR3 protein: CASSLGRPYEQYF. The CDR3 DNA is TGTGCCAGCAGTCTCGGCAGACCCTACGAGCAGTACTTC.

This clone came up a few times. V usage is TRBV7-2 and J usage is TRBJ2-5; 10 bases are a match to TRBD1. The V gene end was trimmed by 4 bases and the J gene end by 4 bases; junction bases not matched to a gene: 9. Germline lookup yields CDR1 SGHTA and CDR2 FQGNSA. The CDR3 has 16 residues. CDR3 in DNA: TGTGCCAGCAGCTCGATCCGGGACAGGGGTAGAGAGACCCAGTACTTC. Its protein product is CASSSIRDRGRETQYF.

The V and J genes are TRBV18 and TRBJ2-7; possible D gene TRBD2, 5 bases. Germline V CDR1 and CDR2: KGHSH, LQKENI. V was clipped by 2 bases and J by 2 bases, with 7 bases between them. The CDR3 loop spans 13 amino acids. CDR3 protein: CASSPGSPYEQYF. CDR3 DNA sequence: TGTGCCAGCTCACCAGGGAGCCCCTACGAGCAGTACTTC.

This chain joins TRBV19 and TRBJ2-1, with D hard to call. The CDR3 is 14 residues long. The V and J ends lost 7 bases and 1 base respectively, with 11 bases between them. From germline, CDR1 is LNHDA and CDR2 SQIVND (reference sequence). In nucleotides, the CDR3 is TGTGCCAGTAAGGAGAGAAGTTCCTACAATGAGCAGTTCTTC. As protein: CASKERSSYNEQFF.

The chain combines TRBV6-1 with TRBJ2-7; unclear D gene. Trimming cost V 6 bases and J 3 bases, with 12 bases left between them. This CDR3 region has 13 residues. Germline V gene sequence: CDR1 MNHNS, CDR2 SASEGT. The CDR3 bases are TGTGCCAGCAGCACCTATTTCGACTACGAGCAGTACTTC. It is translated as CASSTYFDYEQYF.

V usage is TRBV2 and J usage is TRBJ1-1; a weak D match, TRBD1 (6 bases). Germline CDR1 SNHLY, CDR2 FYNNEI. V lost 8 bases to trimming and J lost 6 bases, with 13 bases between them. The CDR3 totals 12 residues. Here the CDR3 DNA reads TGTGCCAGCTTGGACAGCTCCTCTGAAGCTTTCTTT. This encodes CASLDSSSEAFF.

The chain links TRBV6-4 to TRBJ2-4, with unresolved D. Germline V gene data show CDR1 as MRHNA and CDR2 as SNTAGT. Trimming shortened V by 3 bases and J by 6 bases, and 9 bases separated the two germline ends. CDR3 length equals 13 residues. This CDR3 is CASSETLGNIQYF. The CDR3, as DNA: TGTGCCAGCAGTGAAACCTTAGGAAACATTCAGTACTTC.

The chain couples TRBV30 to TRBJ1-1; no clear D. V dropped 0 bases and J dropped 5 bases, with 7 bases sitting between them. The CDR3 length is 12 residues. Germline assignment: CDR1 GTSNPN and CDR2 SVGIG (reference sequence). DNA for the CDR3: TGTGCCTGGAGTGTACGACGGACTGAAGCTTTCTTT. Its translation: CAWSVRRTEAFF.

This clone was counted a single time. The chain couples TRBV7-9 to TRBJ2-1; 8 bases fit TRBD2. Germline CDR1 reads SEHNR; CDR2 reads FQNEAQ (reference sequence). With V trimmed by 4 bases and J by 4 bases, 6 bases remained unmatched. This CDR3 contains 15 residues. CDR3 sequence: CASSSLASGYNEQFF. CDR3 coding DNA: TGTGCCAGCAGCTCCCTGGCTAGCGGGTACAATGAGCAGTTCTTC.

V and J are TRBV15 and TRBJ1-1, with D perhaps matching TRBD1 (5 bases). CDR3 length: 18 residues. Trimming took off 4 bases at V and 0 bases at J, with 21 bases between the two ends. Germline CDR1 reads LNHNV; CDR2 reads YYDKDF (reference sequence). The CDR3 sequence: CATSTPVNSRAVNTEAFF. CDR3 nucleotides: TGTGCCACCAGCACGCCTGTCAACTCCAGGGCCGTGAACACTGAAGCTTTCTTT.

A few counts support this clone. DNA for the CDR3: TGTGCCAGCAGGGCAGGGCGAGGGTGGAATTATGGCTACACCTTC. It codes for CASRAGRGWNYGYTF. The gene calls are TRBV2 and TRBJ1-2; tentative D call: TRBD1 (5 bases). The CDR3 contains 15 residues. V lost 6 bases and J 5 bases, leaving 19 bases between the germline ends. The germline CDR1 and CDR2 sequences are SNHLY and FYNNEI.

This CDR3 is CASSIPGQGLNTEAFF. The CDR3 DNA sequence: TGTGCCAGCAGCATCCCGGGACAGGGGTTGAACACTGAAGCTTTCTTT. This rearrangement joins TRBV21-1 to TRBJ1-1; the D call in the table, TRBD1, was not verified against the DNA. TRBV21-1 is an annotated pseudogene. The CDR3 covers 16 residues.

This chain joins TRBV6-5 and TRBJ2-2; D remains unclear. CDR3 length: 13 residues. Germline V gene data show CDR1 as MNHEY and CDR2 as SVGAGI. Trimming removed 6 bases from V and 5 bases from J, with 10 bases in between. CDR3: CASRLDQTGELFF. CDR3 bases: TGTGCCAGCAGACTTGATCAGACCGGGGAGCTGTTTTTT.

J is TRBJ2-2 and V is TRBV29-1; 7 positions match TRBD1. Germline V CDR1 and CDR2: SQVTM, ANQGSEA. The CDR3 runs 15 residues. Trimming removed 7 bases from V and 2 bases from J; junction bases left unmatched: 10. This CDR3 reads CSGSVGQQNTGELFF. Here the CDR3 DNA reads TGCAGCGGATCGGTGGGACAGCAAAACACCGGGGAGCTGTTTTTT.

V and J are TRBV19 and TRBJ2-1; D is undetermined. The CDR3 extends over 16 amino acids. V lost 6 bases, J lost 0 bases, and 15 bases lay in between. Germline CDR1 LNHDA, CDR2 SQIVND (reference sequence). CDR3 loop: CASSPALVSSYNEQFF. CDR3 coding DNA: TGTGCCAGTAGCCCGGCCCTAGTCAGCTCCTACAATGAGCAGTTCTTC.

The chain couples TRBV10-1 to TRBJ2-3, with 11 bases that match TRBD2. V lost 6 bases to trimming and J lost 1 base; unmatched junction nucleotides: 3. The CDR3 covers 15 residues. Germline-derived CDR1 and CDR2 are WNHNN and SYGVQD (reference sequence). CDR3 DNA sequence: TGCGCCAGCAGAGCGGGACTAGCGGGCACAGATACGCAGTATTTT. Amino acids: CASRAGLAGTDTQYF.

The V gene is TRBV11-2, the J gene TRBJ2-5; no reliable D call. Germline CDR1 and CDR2: SGHAT and FQNNGV. Trimming took 1 base from V and 5 from J, leaving 8 bases between them. The CDR3 is 13 amino acids. CDR3 in DNA: TGTGCCAGCAGCTTAGGGGTTAGTGAGACCCAGTACTTC. Its translation is CASSLGVSETQYF.

The V gene is TRBV6-1, the J gene TRBJ1-5; 7 nucleotides agree with TRBD1. V shed 6 bases, J shed 7 bases, and the junction held 6 bases outside the gene matches. The CDR3 spans 13 residues. Germline CDR1 MNHNS, CDR2 SASEGT. This CDR3 reads CASRYRGSQPQHF. The CDR3 nucleotides read TGTGCCAGCAGATACAGGGGCTCCCAGCCCCAGCATTTT.

In its sample, this clone was seen a few times. This chain links TRBV18 with TRBJ2-1; 7 bases map to TRBD2. Germline CDR1 is KGHSH and CDR2 is LQKENI. Trimming removed 3 bases from V and 7 bases from J; junction bases left unmatched: 6. The length of the CDR3 is 14 residues. CDR3 sequence (DNA): TGTGCCAGCTCACCGCGCGGGAGTTTGAATGAGCAGTTCTTC. Protein sequence: CASSPRGSLNEQFF.

This chain uses TRBV11-2 with TRBJ2-7; 9 bases map to TRBD2. The CDR3 consists of 18 residues. The V and J ends lost 1 base and 1 base, in that order; junction bases with no gene match: 11. CDR1 SGHAT and CDR2 FQNNGV come from the germline V gene. The CDR3: CASSLVRAGGPLSYEQYF. The CDR3 DNA follows: TGTGCCAGCAGCTTAGTACGCGCGGGAGGGCCGTTATCCTACGAGCAGTACTTC.

A few counts support this clone. The chain's CDR3 is CAWSEAGGIQYF. CDR3 DNA: TGTGCCTGGAGTGAAGCGGGGGGCATTCAGTACTTC. The chain carries TRBV30 and TRBJ2-4; 9 bases map to TRBD2. CDR1 is GTSNPN and CDR2 is SVGIG in the germline V gene (reference sequence). The CDR3 sequence is 12 residues long. V shed 1 base, J shed 9 bases, and the junction held 1 base outside the gene matches.